A single T cell receptor (beta chain) is shown here with its context. Its antigen is not identified. The CDR3 covers 12 residues. Deletions cut 0 bases from V and 10 bases from J, with 9 bases between. Per the germline V gene, CDR1 is SGHVS and CDR2 is FQNEAQ. Blood draws occurred at baseline, cycle 4 day 1, and cycle 7 day 1. TCRdb's copy holds only in-frame clones and misses some; the assay was immunoSEQ multiplex PCR. The sample lists about 83,000 clones, approximately 84% occurring once. These data belong to a study of OX40 agonist ivuxolimab in advanced cancers. Study-wide results and caveats: CD4+ and CD8+ T cells in blood underwent clonal expansion by week 6 at 0.1 to 3.0 mg/kg.

Sequenced material: CD4+ or CD8+ T cells sorted from blood, taken in a trial of the OX40 agonist ivuxolimab. This chain links TRBV7-8 with TRBJ1-1, with D hard to call. This sequence originates from an adult with an advanced solid tumor such as melanoma, head and neck, liver or kidney cancer. The CDR3 bases are TGTGCCAGCAGCTTAGCGCGAAGCTCAGCTTTCTTT. Translation gives CASSLARSSAFF.